What follows is one T cell receptor (beta chain) and its context. The antigen it recognizes is unknown. The record has no base qualities; no much larger clone is one base away. The record originates from a study of cytomegalovirus exposure and HLA in healthy donors (dated by TCRdb to about 2017). Background for the entire study: An earlier analysis of under 600 of the donors reported about 290 Gb of sequence data and 117 million unique TCR beta sequences from some 180 million T cells. An early release that covered about 640 HLA-typed donors contained approximately 300 gigabases of sequencing data and tens of millions of unique TCR sequences. Of the 398 genotyped donors, roughly 85% fell in the genetic ancestry cluster associated with self-reported Caucasian donors. The aim of the study was to test whether cataloging public T cell receptors could identify signatures of past pathogen exposure. Using immunosequencing, the study profiled T cell repertoires from some 670 subjects and related those repertoires to cytomegalovirus serostatus. A separate validation cohort of approximately 130 different subjects was used in addition to the 666-subject first cohort. To predict cytomegalovirus infection status, the study brought together high-throughput TCR immunosequencing, statistical association of individual TCRs with disease status, and machine learning. In a later analysis, previously published TCR beta repertoires from fewer than 750 donors were re-analyzed and high-resolution HLA genotyping was added so that TCR occurrence patterns could be studied. Rather than drawing on any new phenotypic data, the later analysis identified candidate immune exposures from TCR beta sequences and the way those sequences occurred across donors. An earlier analysis of roughly 600 of the donors used high-throughput TCR beta sequencing to judge whether each TCR beta V gene segment behaved as functional or pseudogenic. Alongside the repertoire data, information on donor age, sex, ethnicity and CMV serostatus was compiled. In a later genetic analysis, genome-wide SNP genotypes for about 55% of the 666 donors were used, and that subset was treated as a discovery cohort. Every discovery cohort repertoire had been produced on one sequencing platform. HLA typing included class I and class II loci at four-digit resolution. Typing coverage differed by locus: A, B, C, DRB1 and DQB1 were typed in roughly 620-640 donors, DQA1 in 500 to 550, DPA1 in some 610, and DPB1 in around 440. Several DR-DQ haplotypes were handled as single units for association and clustering because linkage in the cohort was strong. Among a few hundred genotyped donors of the cohort, an average of about 240,000 unique TCR beta nucleotide sequences were sequenced per donor, roughly 20% of them non-productive.

Library construction relied on the immunoSEQ multiplex PCR assay. For the multiplex PCR, a mixture combining 60 forward primers for TCR Vbeta segments and 13 reverse primers for TCR Jbeta segments was used. Amplification of the CDR3 region of rearranged TCR beta genes was performed with a multiplex PCR assay on genomic DNA. On the Illumina HiSeq System, the amplified TCR beta libraries were sequenced as 87-base-pair reads. As for the authors' bioinformatics: A later analysis counted about 80 million unique TCR beta chains across the 666 repertoires, and around 9.9 million of these chains were shared by at least two donors. To remove PCR and sequencing errors, raw reads were error-corrected and collapsed into unique sequences using a nearest-neighbor algorithm that merged closely related sequences. To assign V, D and J gene segments, CDR3 sequences were aligned to IMGT reference sequences. For a sequence to be retained, at least a six-nucleotide match to both a V gene segment and a J gene segment was required. A rearrangement was called productive if the CDR3 had no stop codons and remained in frame with V and J, and every other rearrangement was called non-productive. Following IMGT convention, CDR3 was defined as the stretch from the second conserved V-encoded cysteine up to the conserved J-encoded phenylalanine. The earlier analysis of about 530 of the donors excluded any sequence lacking an unambiguous match to a single V gene segment. In an earlier analysis of approximately 590 of the donors, a V segment was called functional when productive rearrangements were above 56.7%, and segregating when the standard deviation between donors exceeded 5%. A statistical classification framework was developed to diagnose cytomegalovirus status using the catalog of TCR beta chain sequences. In a later analysis, V and J genes were assigned by comparing TCR nucleotide sequences against IMGT/GENE-DB human TR gene sequences. Using the TCRdist pipeline, a later analysis assigned CDR3 sequences along with most-parsimonious VDJ recombination scenarios. A later analysis defined each TCR beta chain by its CDR3 amino acid sequence plus V-gene family, and excluded reads lacking a unique V-gene family. A later analysis removed 450 to 600 highly shared, low-generation-probability nucleotide sequences to deal with suspected cross-contamination and a sequencing artifact. A later analysis calculated a clonal expansion index for each public chain from normalized within-repertoire ranks of inferred template counts. In a later analysis, generation probabilities were computed using a VDJ recombination model fitted to out-of-frame rearrangements, and the results were checked against IGoR. Hypergeometric tests were used in a later analysis to score TCR-TCR, TCR-HLA and TCR-CMV co-occurrence, with a repertoire-size bias correction applied to the TCR pairs. False discovery rates were estimated in a later analysis by permuting HLA or CMV assignments 20 times. In a later analysis, co-occurring TCRs were grouped with DBSCAN, and TCRdist sequence similarity was added when clustering was performed within HLA-allele-positive subsets. Repertoires with fewer than 30,000 or more than 120,000 public chains were left out of co-occurrence clustering, as were five repertoires with anomalous nucleotide sharing. The clones in this table, taken by TCRdb from immuneACCESS, are in-frame only. Not every clone is retained; where verified, under half of the shortfall comes from an unresolved V gene, and the cause of the rest is unknown. V and J calls and clone size are as listed in that table; D and trimming were resolved from the DNA. A total of under 150,000 clones appear in this sample, roughly 83% of them only once. Of the sample, around 4.5% is held by the ten largest clones.

The cohort comprised under 700 healthy bone marrow donors. Cohort members were all nominally healthy when sampled, although unrecorded immune exposures were likely present. The donor tested CMV seropositive, placing the donor among the roughly 300 seropositive members of the cohort. A peripheral blood sample was provided by each donor, and peripheral blood mononuclear cells were used for TCR beta sequencing. Genomic DNA was extracted from the blood cell samples with the Qiagen DNeasy Blood Extraction Kit. Its CDR3 holds 14 amino acids, cysteine through phenylalanine. The read is trimmed to its CDR3 DNA, 42 bases read in frame from base 1. From the germline V gene, CDR1 is SGHRS and CDR2 is YFSETQ. For this chain, trimming is 5 bases at the V end and 2 bases at the J end, and the number of junction bases without a gene match is 5. Beyond this particular receptor, the publication reports: Some IMGT-functional V segments, including TRBV6-2 and TRBV6-3, could not be distinguished by the 87-base-pair reads and were therefore excluded. A further reported finding was that TCR beta sequences accurately predicted the HLA-A and HLA-B alleles for most subjects in the first cohort. According to a later analysis, most CMV-associated TCR beta chains appeared to be HLA-restricted, and the HLA associations seemed to be driven largely by CMV exposure. In vitro tests confirmed that a few of the cytomegalovirus-associated TCR beta chains recognize cytomegalovirus antigens. The sequencing pipeline was judged likely to have produced a cluster of highly shared sequence variants as a technical artifact. A later analysis reported that several top co-occurrence clusters appeared linked to parvovirus B19, influenza, CMV and Epstein-Barr virus. Because HLA typing was unavailable for some donors at each locus, only the typed subset was used in association tests. The only immune exposure information available for the cohort was CMV serostatus. According to the authors, the approach could potentially be generalized to other disease states and immunological phenotypes. A total of 150 or so TCR beta chains were listed by the study as associated with cytomegalovirus. When HLA alleles, especially DR and DQ, strongly co-occurred, TCR associations were difficult to assign to individual alleles. The presence/absence analyses assumed that sequencing depth was roughly uniform across donors, and that assumption may not be true. The classifier was reported to diagnose cytomegalovirus status with high specificity and sensitivity in both the original cohort and the validation cohort. The cohort was sequenced for TCR beta chains only, and without alpha or paired-chain data the features that could be detected were limited. Because counts were too low, roughly 17 rarely observed V segments, including chromosome 9 orphons, were left out of the earlier analysis of several hundred of the donors. While some public TCRs were present in many individuals, most TCR sequences turned up only very rarely across donors. An association between a missense DCLRE1C variant and V-gene and J-gene trimming of TCR beta chains was found in a later genetic analysis and replicated in an independent cohort. In a later analysis, 16,951 TCR beta sequences were associated with specific HLA alleles at a false discovery rate of 0.05. According to a later analysis, TCR association rates differed among HLA loci, with DRB1 alleles showing the most associated TCRs and HLA-C alleles showing the fewest. Correlated functional status among segregating V segments might be attributable to linkage disequilibrium, but an unknown experimental factor could not be ruled out. Compared with equally common non-associated chains, HLA-associated TCR beta chains in a later analysis were more clonally expanded and had lower generation probabilities. A later genetic analysis reported fewer N-insertions in productive TCRs among donors in an Asian-associated ancestry cluster than the roughly 650-donor mean. In an earlier analysis of about 600 of the donors, most TCR beta V segments appeared in productive rearrangements about 87% or about 30% of the time, broadly matching IMGT annotations.

The origin of this receptor is a man aged 25 to 45 in good health and CMV-seropositive. The sample comprised PBMCs. The chain links TRBV5-1 with TRBJ2-3; a stretch of 7 junction bases matches TRBD1. The CDR3 reads as follows: CASRRDRLTDTQYF. The DNA reads as follows: TGCGCCAGCAGAAGGGACAGACTCACAGATACGCAGTATTTT.